The 6 T cell receptor beta chains listed next were all sequenced from one sample in a study of immune evolution from preneoplasia to lung adenocarcinoma. Clones were read by immunoSEQ multiplex PCR, and TCRdb kept only the in-frame ones, dropping some. The sample includes 20,000 to 30,000 clones, around 70% of them seen just once. Sequenced material: FFPE invasive lung adenocarcinoma tissue. These receptors were collected from a person aged 55 to 75 with invasive lung adenocarcinoma. Some clones in this sample may be carry-over from other donors' samples.

V and J are TRBV5-1 and TRBJ2-2; D could derive from TRBD1 or TRBD2 (5 bases each). This CDR3 has 14 residues. Germline loops: CDR1 SGHRS, CDR2 YFSETQ. Trimming left V 1 base short and J 5 bases short, with 9 bases between. The CDR3 bases are TGCGCCAGCAGCTTGAGGGACGTTACCGGGGAGCTGTTTTTT. This sequence encodes CASSLRDVTGELFF.

The rearrangement links TRBV6-5 to TRBJ2-1; the D is unclear. Germline V gene data show CDR1 as MNHEY and CDR2 as SVGAGI. The CDR3 has 13 residues. Deletions cut 2 bases from V and 4 bases from J, with 6 bases between. The CDR3 DNA reads TGTGCCAGCAGTTACAACTATTACAATGAGCAGTTCTTC. This gives the protein CASSYNYYNEQFF.

This clone was seen a single time. The rearrangement links TRBV19 to TRBJ2-7; 9 positions match TRBD2. Germline V gene data show CDR1 as LNHDA and CDR2 as SQIVND (reference sequence). The J segment lost 2 bases and the V segment lost 4 bases, leaving 6 bases of the junction unmatched. This CDR3 is 15 amino acids long. The CDR3 loop is CASSKSSGETYEQYF. The CDR3 DNA follows: TGTGCCAGTAGTAAATCTAGCGGGGAAACCTACGAGCAGTACTTC.

The V call is TRBV6-6, the J call TRBJ1-4; no clear D. Germline V lookup: CDR1 MNHNY, CDR2 SVGAGI (reference sequence). The V gene lost 6 bases and the J gene lost 3 bases, with 14 bases spanning the gap. The CDR3 sequence is 15 residues long. The CDR3 loop reads CASSPTLGSNEKLFF. The CDR3 region has the DNA TGTGCCAGCAGCCCCACGTTGGGATCTAATGAAAAACTGTTTTTT.

This clone has more than one count but fewer than ten. This chain links TRBV28 with TRBJ2-5, with 7 bases fitting TRBD2. Germline V gives CDR1 MDHEN, CDR2 SYDVKM. J gave up 9 bases and V 2 bases, and 9 bases lay outside the gene matches. The CDR3 sequence is 14 residues long. Here the CDR3 reads CASSLPSGGRAQYF. The CDR3 region has the DNA TGTGCCAGCAGTTTACCTAGCGGTGGGAGGGCCCAGTACTTC.

J is TRBJ1-5 and V is TRBV28; 7 bases are a match to TRBD1. Germline loops: CDR1 MDHEN, CDR2 SYDVKM. This CDR3 contains 15 residues. The V segment lost 6 bases and the J segment 1 base; nucleotides outside the gene matches: 6. In DNA, the CDR3 is TGTGCCAGCAGATTGGGACAGTGGAGCAATCAGCCCCAGCATTTT. Translating gives CASRLGQWSNQPQHF. Variable domain in full (rest from reference TRBV28 and TRBJ1-5): DVKVTQSSRYLVKRTGEKVFLECVQDMDHENMFWYRQDPGLGLRLIYFSYDVKMKEKGDIPEGYSVSREKKERFSLILESASTNQTSMYLCASRLGQWSNQPQHFGDGTRLSIL.